This T cell receptor beta chain is drawn from a study of post-analysis software for immune sequencing data. Overall study context: Courses of disease covered relapsing-remitting, secondary progressive and progressive-relapsing multiple sclerosis.

Incorporated into the TCR beta cDNA libraries were unique molecular identifiers, which served to reduce PCR and sequencing biases. TCRdb re-analysed the PCR reads in MiXCR, keeping a single row per CDR3 protein. The sample comprises roughly 650,000 distinct CDR3 sequences, approximately 60% of which are singletons, and about 11% rests with the top ten. Study-wide points: Strong co-clustering by F measure linked samples that shared a preparation batch. Controls' normalized Chao1 diversity significantly exceeded that of multiple sclerosis patients. In patients, TRBV5-6, TRBV5-1 and TRBV20-1 belonged to 4 or 5 TRBV segments found more frequently than in controls.

Germline V gene data show CDR1 as DFQATT and CDR2 as SNEGSKA (reference sequence). The J segment lost 2 bases and the V segment lost 7 bases, leaving 17 bases of the junction unmatched. This CDR3 has 18 residues. With regard to this clonotype: Its cognate antigen is unknown.

This sequence originates from a girl between 2 and 10 years old with multiple sclerosis. V is TRBV20-1 and J is TRBJ2-1; 10 nucleotides agree with TRBD2. Sequencing was done on a sample of blood. The DNA of the CDR3 is TGCAGTGTCTCAGGCAGGGGTAGCGGGGGGCAGGCCTACAATGAGCAGTTCTTC. It is translated as CSVSGRGSGGQAYNEQFF.